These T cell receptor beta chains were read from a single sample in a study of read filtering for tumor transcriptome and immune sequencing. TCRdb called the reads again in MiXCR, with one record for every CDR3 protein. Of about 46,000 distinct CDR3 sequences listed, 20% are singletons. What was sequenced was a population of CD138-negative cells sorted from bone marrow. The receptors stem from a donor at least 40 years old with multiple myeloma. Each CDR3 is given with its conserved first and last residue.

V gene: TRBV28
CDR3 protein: CASIPAGTSGHNEQFF

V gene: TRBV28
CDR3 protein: CASTPGRTDTQYF

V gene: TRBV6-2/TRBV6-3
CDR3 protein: CASSYSGEEGTTTYEQYF

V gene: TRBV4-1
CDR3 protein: CASSQIVTGELFF

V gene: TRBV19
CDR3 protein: CASRATGTVSTDTQYF

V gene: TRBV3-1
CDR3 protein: CASSQEERGHETQYF

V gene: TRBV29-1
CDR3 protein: CSAKTGELFF

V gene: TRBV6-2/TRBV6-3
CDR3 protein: CASSWAGGPYNEQFF

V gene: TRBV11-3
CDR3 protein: CASSKGLAGGETQYF

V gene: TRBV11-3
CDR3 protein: CASSQGTGDYEQYF

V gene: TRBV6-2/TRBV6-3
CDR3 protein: CASSYSETGELFF

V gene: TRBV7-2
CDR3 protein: CASSPNQAGAVETQYF

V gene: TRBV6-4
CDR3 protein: CASSESAGRFDTQYF

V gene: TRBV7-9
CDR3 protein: CASSLAGGEQYF

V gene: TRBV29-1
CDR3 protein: CSAYQGSGANVLTF

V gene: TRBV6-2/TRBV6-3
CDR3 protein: CASSSAPGTPYNEQFF

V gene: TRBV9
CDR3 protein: CASSLTGTGYSGELFF

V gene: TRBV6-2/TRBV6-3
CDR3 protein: CASSPGGPLREQFF

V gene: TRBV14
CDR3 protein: CASSQWVLSPYNEQFF

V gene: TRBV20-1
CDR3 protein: CSASTLDPSSGYTF

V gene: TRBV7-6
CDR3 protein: CASSSIAGSTDTQYF

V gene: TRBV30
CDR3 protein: CAWNGGRETQYF

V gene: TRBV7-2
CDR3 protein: CASSLVGSGTEKFF